What follows describes a single TCR beta chain. Its antigen remains unknown. The sample comes from a study of T cells in Graves' hyperthyroidism and ophthalmopathy. Whole-study results and caveats: Ophthalmopathy was distinguished from stable hyperthyroidism by 13 V-J signatures.

What was amplified from RNA transcripts were TCR beta CDR3 regions. RT-PCR in the first round (using the HTBI primer set) targeted the TCR CDR3. TCRdb re-derived calls from the multiplex PCR reads in MiXCR, one entry per CDR3 protein. The sample comprises approximately 600,000 distinct CDR3 sequences, 20% of which are singletons, and over 30% rests with the top ten. The V gene's germline CDR1 is SGHNT and CDR2 YYREEE (reference sequence). The CDR3 is 18 residues long. Germline trimming cut 4 bases from V and 4 bases from J; bases unmatched to any gene: 12. For ophthalmopathy patients, the Clinical Activity Score was at least 3 and the NOSPECS grade at least 4; duration was under 3 months. PBMCs were derived from 7.5 to 10 ml fresh peripheral blood.

What was sequenced was blood. This receptor was obtained from a man aged 25 to 40 with Graves' ophthalmopathy. The J gene is TRBJ2-3, the V gene TRBV5-4, with 13 bases aligning to TRBD2. The CDR3 DNA follows: TGTGCCAGCAGCCTGGGGACTAGCGGGGCAAACGGACCAGATACGCAGTATTTT. As protein: CASSLGTSGANGPDTQYF.